Presented here are 31 T cell receptor beta chains from one specimen sequenced in a study of tumor-infiltrating lymphocytes in primary liver carcinoma. TCR beta cDNA came from around 500 ng total RNA, primed with a constant-region primer. Slightly modified ARM-PCR with three nested multiplex PCR rounds yielded TCR beta libraries. The first two PCR rounds used TRBV1-TRBV30 forward primers with a C-beta reverse primer, around 10 cycles each. TCRdb ran MiXCR on the multiplex PCR reads and lists one entry per CDR3 protein. The profile covers roughly 78,000 distinct CDR3 sequences, with about two thirds appearing a single time and roughly 15% taken by the ten largest. Co-extraction of both nucleic acids (RNA and DNA) used roughly 18-32 mg of unsorted bulk tissue. Sequencing was performed on liver tumor tissue from sampling region 4. Subset indicated: tumor region T4, right-lateral pole. These receptors were taken from a woman aged 60-75 years with primary liver carcinoma and hepatitis B virus infection.

To note about this clonotype: Here the CDR3 omits its conserved ending phenylalanine or tryptophan, so a read error is the likely source. The J gene is TRBJ2-7, the V gene TRBV6-6, with no clear D. The CDR3 contains 12 residues. CDR1 is MNHNY, CDR2 SVGAGI, per germline (reference sequence). The germline V and J ends were trimmed by 4 bases and 1 base, with 5 bases remaining between them. CDR3 in amino acids: CASSSVSYEQYL. As DNA, the CDR3 is TGTGCCAGCAGTTCAGTGTCCTACGAGCAGTACTTA.

As to this clonotype: Since the CDR3 does not end with the conserved phenylalanine or tryptophan, this likely comes from a read error. This chain uses TRBV6-6 with TRBJ2-7; 8 bases agree with TRBD1. Per the germline V gene, CDR1 is MNHNY and CDR2 is SVGAGI (reference sequence). J was trimmed by 4 bases and V by 2 bases; bases with no gene match: 7. This CDR3 is built from 15 residues. The CDR3 nucleotides are TGTGCCAGCAGTTACAGGACAGGGTTAGAGTACGAGCAGTACATC. This gives the protein CASSYRTGLEYEQYI.

The chain couples TRBV6-1 to TRBJ1-5, with D possibly matching TRBD1 (6 bases). Germline values: CDR1 MNHNS, CDR2 SASEGT. Trimming cost V 6 bases and J 0 bases, with 12 bases left between them. The CDR3 length is 15 residues. The CDR3 spells CASRNDRPSNQPQHF. In DNA form, the CDR3 reads TGTGCCAGCAGGAATGACAGGCCTAGCAATCAGCCCCAGCATTTT.

To note about this clonotype: One base away lies a much larger clone, so this may be a sequencing read error. In this CDR3 the conserved last residue, phenylalanine or tryptophan, is missing, so a read error is likely. In nucleotides, the CDR3 is TGTGCCAGCAGCCGATGGACAGGGATCGACACCGGGGAGCTGTTTTTG. It yields the protein CASSRWTGIDTGELFL. V gene TRBV13 combines with J gene TRBJ2-2; 8 bases are shared with TRBD1. This CDR3 has 16 amino acids. V shed 5 bases and J 3 bases; nucleotides not matched to a gene: 8. Per germline, CDR1 PRHDT and CDR2 FYEKMQ (reference sequence).

Turning to this clonotype: The final CDR3 position lacks the conserved phenylalanine or tryptophan, pointing to a likely read error. The chain uses TRBV6-5 and TRBJ1-1, with no clear D. The germline V gene has CDR1 MNHEY and CDR2 SVGAGI. The germline V and J ends were trimmed by 2 bases and 0 bases, with 10 bases remaining between them. The CDR3 length is 15 residues. The CDR3 is CASSYGEALNTEAFI. CDR3 nucleotides: TGTGCCAGCAGTTACGGGGAGGCGCTGAACACTGAAGCTTTCATC.

Details on this clonotype: One end of the junction fails to match germline, which may point to a read error. CDR3: CASKRGSLYKQYF. DNA of the CDR3: TGTGCTAGCAAAAGGGGCTCCCTCTACAAGCAGTACTTC. The chain joins TRBV28 to TRBJ2-7, with D perhaps TRBD1 (5 bases). This CDR3 comprises 13 residues. Germline CDR1 is MDHEN and CDR2 is SYDVKM.

This clonotype was counted at least ten times. This sequence joins TRBV4-1 and TRBJ2-7; a weak D match, TRBD1 (5 bases). Trimming took 2 bases from V and 2 from J, leaving 10 bases between them. Looked up from germline, CDR1 is MGHRA and CDR2 is YSYEKL. The CDR3 sequence is 14 residues long. The CDR3 reads CASSQYGHTYEQYF. CDR3 nucleotides: TGCGCCAGCAGCCAATACGGACATACCTACGAGCAGTACTTC.

This clonotype was observed a few times. The J gene is TRBJ2-3, the V gene TRBV5-1; D not resolved. Germline CDR1 is SGHRS and CDR2 is YFSETQ. Trimming took 3 bases from V and 3 from J, leaving 14 bases between them. CDR3 length equals 15 residues. The CDR3 is CASSSAASRTDTQYF. The CDR3 nucleotides are TGCGCCAGCAGCTCCGCCGCGAGTAGGACAGATACGCAGTATTTT.

Remarks on this clonotype: Possible read error: a much larger clone is one base away. The CDR3 loop reads CASSSLTSDHETQYF. CDR3 nucleotide sequence: TGTGCCAGCAGTTCATTGACTAGCGACCATGAGACCCAGTACTTC. The chain employs TRBV28 and TRBJ2-5; 8 nucleotides match TRBD2. CDR3 size: 15 residues. Looked up from germline, CDR1 is MDHEN and CDR2 is SYDVKM.

As for this clonotype: One junction end disagrees with the germline gene, perhaps due to a read error. The rearrangement uses TRBV11-3 and TRBJ2-7; TRBD2 might be the D (6 bases). CDR3 length: 15 amino acids. Germline V gene data show CDR1 as SGHNT and CDR2 as YENEEA. The CDR3 loop is CVSSLERGGAWEQYF. CDR3 nucleotide sequence: TGTGTCAGCAGCTTAGAACGGGGCGGGGCTTGGGAGCAGTACTTC.

For this clonotype: A junction end diverges from the germline sequence, so it may reflect a read error. The chain is built from TRBV7-9 and TRBJ2-7; D is possibly TRBD1 or TRBD2 (5 bases each). This CDR3 comprises 17 residues. Germline V CDR1 and CDR2: SEHNR, FQNEAQ (reference sequence). The CDR3 bases are TGTGCTAGCAGCCCCACGGGGCGACGAATGGCCTCCTACGAGCAGTACTTC. It translates to CASSPTGRRMASYEQYF.

The chain recombines TRBV6-4 with TRBJ2-1; 7 bases agree with TRBD2. Germline CDR1 reads MRHNA; CDR2 reads SNTAGT. Germline trimming cut 2 bases from V and 9 bases from J; bases unmatched to any gene: 7. This CDR3 is 14 amino acids long. CDR3 amino acids: CASSDGAGMAEQFF. The CDR3 bases are TGTGCCAGCAGTGACGGAGCGGGGATGGCTGAGCAGTTCTTC.

As to this clonotype: A read error is possible here, since a much larger clone lies one base away. Because the CDR3 is missing its conserved closing phenylalanine or tryptophan, this is likely a read error. The chain links TRBV7-9 to TRBJ2-2; 8 bases are a match to TRBD1. This CDR3 contains 15 residues. Losses at the gene ends were 3 bases for V and 5 bases for J; bases not matched to a gene: 5. CDR1 and CDR2 from the germline V gene are SEHNR and FQNEAQ (reference sequence). The CDR3 DNA follows: TGTGCCAGCAGCTTTAGGACAGGGCGGACCGGGGAGCTGTTTTAT. Translation gives CASSFRTGRTGELFY.

A note on this clonotype: The conserved phenylalanine or tryptophan is not found at the CDR3 terminus, so this likely reflects a read error. No DNA is shown, since the ends of the CDR3 on it are uncertain; the CDR3 is the one TCRdb lists. The V gene is TRBV10-3, the J gene TRBJ1-1; the table gives TRBD1 as D, unverified against the DNA. The CDR3 is 15 amino acids long, termini counted. Germline lookup yields CDR1 ENHRY and CDR2 SYGVKD. The CDR3 spells CAITRGTAMNTEVFL.

This clonotype has a single count. This chain links TRBV6-1 with TRBJ2-5, with 7 bases aligning to TRBD1. With 9 bases clipped from V and 5 bases from J, the junction kept 18 bases outside the gene matches. CDR1 MNHNS and CDR2 SASEGT come from the germline V gene. The CDR3 spans 16 residues. The CDR3 loop is CASSIELGGGSETQYF. CDR3 DNA: TGTGCCAGTAGCATTGAACTAGGGGGCGGCAGTGAGACCCAGTACTTC.

On this clonotype: Mismatch with germline at one junction end may stem from a read error. The CDR3 coding sequence is TGTACCAGCAGCTTAGGGGGGTTACAGAACACTGAAGCTTTCTTT. Translated: CTSSLGGLQNTEAFF. The chain joins TRBV7-9 to TRBJ1-1, with D perhaps matching TRBD1 (6 bases). This CDR3 spans 15 amino acids. Germline values: CDR1 SEHNR, CDR2 FQNEAQ (reference sequence).

Comment on this clonotype: One junction end does not reproduce the germline sequence, and a read error may be involved. V and J are TRBV11-2 and TRBJ2-5; the D gene is possibly TRBD1 (5 bases). CDR3 length: 15 residues. Germline V lookup: CDR1 SGHAT, CDR2 FQNNGV. The CDR3: CANSLGLGSHETQYF. The CDR3 nucleotides read TGTGCCAACAGCTTGGGGCTGGGATCGCATGAGACCCAGTATTTC.

This rearrangement joins TRBV18 to TRBJ1-2; D uncertain. Trimming removed 2 bases at V and 3 bases at J, with 22 bases between. Germline-derived CDR1 and CDR2 are KGHSH and LQKENI. This CDR3 is 18 amino acids long. The CDR3 sequence: CASSPSGVGPLSDYGYTF. The CDR3 DNA reads as TGTGCCAGCTCACCATCGGGAGTGGGCCCCCTATCTGACTATGGCTACACCTTC. Full variable domain (rest looked up from reference TRBV18 and TRBJ1-2): NAGVMQNPRHLVRRRGQEARLRCSPMKGHSHVYWYRQLPEEGLKFMVYLQKENIIDESGMPKERFSAEFPKEGPSILRIQQVVRGDSAAYFCASSPSGVGPLSDYGYTFGSGTRLTVV.

This clonotype was observed a handful of times. Sequence at one end of the junction differs from germline and may be a read error. V is TRBV5-1 and J is TRBJ1-1, with no clear D. CDR3 length equals 14 residues. The V gene's germline CDR1 is SGHRS and CDR2 YFSETQ. The CDR3 DNA sequence: TGCGCCAGCAGCTTGGTGTTGGGAAACACTGGAGCTTTCTTT. Protein sequence: CASSLVLGNTGAFF.

In its sample, this clonotype was seen a few times. No DNA is shown, since the ends of the CDR3 on it are uncertain; the CDR3 is the one TCRdb lists. The chain joins TRBV11-2 to TRBJ2-1; the table gives TRBD2 as D, unverified against the DNA. Looked up from germline, CDR1 is SGHAT and CDR2 is FQNNGV. Termini included, the CDR3 measures 14 amino acids. The CDR3 sequence: CASSFAGGANEQFF.

This clonotype is categorized as large. This rearrangement joins TRBV11-2 to TRBJ2-3; possible D gene TRBD2, 6 bases. Trimming cost V 5 bases and J 7 bases, with 13 bases left between them. The CDR3 spans 13 residues. CDR1 and CDR2 from the germline V gene are SGHAT and FQNNGV. In nucleotides, the CDR3 is TGTGCCAGCAGCCTGCGACGGGGGAATACGCAGTATTTT. Amino acid sequence: CASSLRRGNTQYF.

Note on this clonotype: This is likely a read error, given that the CDR3 carries no conserved phenylalanine or tryptophan at its end. The V call is TRBV5-6, the J call TRBJ2-1; TRBD2 matches at 7 bases. The CDR3 covers 16 residues. The trim removed 7 bases at V and 3 bases at J, leaving 13 bases unmatched. CDR1 is SGHDT, CDR2 YYEEEE, per germline. The DNA of the CDR3 is TGTGCCAGCTGGATCGAGGGTGGCGGGAGCTACAATGAGCAGTTCTCC. As protein: CASWIEGGGSYNEQFS.

The chain links TRBV6-6 to TRBJ2-1; TRBD2 is a possible D gene (6 bases). The V gene's germline CDR1 is MNHNY and CDR2 SVGAGI (reference sequence). The CDR3 has 15 residues. Trimming removed 5 bases at V and 3 bases at J, with 14 bases between. The CDR3 coding sequence is TGTGCCAGCAGTGCCGGGAGTAGCCACTACAATGAGCAGTTCTTC. This codes for CASSAGSSHYNEQFF.

In the case of this clonotype: It may be a read error: a sequence one base away is much more abundant. V and J are TRBV5-4 and TRBJ2-5; the D gene is possibly TRBD2 (6 bases). The germline V gene has CDR1 SGHNT and CDR2 YYREEE (reference sequence). This CDR3 contains 14 residues. CDR3 sequence reads: CASSLMTSRETRYF. CDR3 sequence (DNA): TGTGCCAGCAGCTTGATGACTAGTAGGGAGACCCGGTACTTC. The whole variable domain, filled in from reference TRBV5-4 and TRBJ2-5, reads ETGVTQSPTHLIKTRGQQVTLRCSSQSGHNTVSWYQQALGQGPQFIFQYYREEENGRGNFPPRFSGLQFPNYSSELNVNALELDDSALYLCASSLMTSRETRYFGPGTRLLVL.

With respect to this clonotype: The final CDR3 position lacks the conserved phenylalanine or tryptophan, pointing to a likely read error. CDR3 protein: CASSLGVDGKAFS. CDR3 nucleotide sequence: TGTGCCAGCAGCTTGGGAGTGGACGGGAAAGCTTTCTCT. The V call is TRBV11-2, the J call TRBJ1-1; D remains ambiguous. V dropped 3 bases and J dropped 9 bases, with 14 bases sitting between them. CDR3 length equals 13 residues. The germline V gene encodes CDR1 SGHAT and CDR2 FQNNGV.

The chain combines TRBV12-3 or TRBV12-4 with TRBJ1-2, with no clear D. V was cut by 9 bases and J by 10 bases, with 18 bases left in between. This CDR3 comprises 12 residues. The CDR3 protein is CASTRREKDYTF. CDR3 DNA sequence: TGTGCCAGTACCCGGCGGGAGAAAGACTACACCTTC.

Concerning this clonotype itself: At one boundary the junction diverges from the germline segment, which might be a read error. The rearrangement uses TRBV29-1 and TRBJ2-3, with D perhaps matching TRBD1 (6 bases). The CDR3 totals 15 residues. CDR1 and CDR2 from the germline V gene are SQVTM and ANQGSEA. The CDR3 loop is CSVKGGYPNTDTQFF. The CDR3 bases are TGCAGCGTTAAAGGGGGATACCCAAACACAGATACGCAGTTTTTT.

The CDR3 region has the DNA TGTGCCAGCAACACGGAGCTTCCCACAGATACGCAGTATTTT. Translated: CASNTELPTDTQYF. The chain employs TRBV11-2 and TRBJ2-3; the D is unclear. V lost 7 bases and J lost 2, with 13 bases in between. This CDR3 is 14 amino acids long. Germline V CDR1 and CDR2: SGHAT, FQNNGV.

As to this clonotype: One end of the junction is discordant with germline, which a read error may explain. This rearrangement joins TRBV6-5 to TRBJ1-2, with a tentative D call TRBD1 (5 bases). CDR1 and CDR2 (germline): MNHEY, SVGAGI. The CDR3 covers 11 residues. CDR3 sequence reads: CTSSNRGGYTF. Written as DNA, the CDR3 is TGTACCAGCAGCAATAGGGGTGGCTACACCTTC.

In regard to this clonotype: Since a much larger clone is just one base distant, this may be a read error. V gene TRBV19 combines with J gene TRBJ2-1; D is possibly TRBD1 (6 bases). The ends were cut back, 0 bases at V and 4 bases at J, with 16 bases in the middle. Germline V gene lookup returns CDR1 LNHDA and CDR2 SQIVND (reference sequence). The CDR3 extends over 17 amino acids. The CDR3 DNA sequence: TGTGCCAGTAGTATAGATCATGCGCTACAGGGATACAATGAGCAGTTCTTC. This gives the protein CASSIDHALQGYNEQFF.

As to this clonotype: The junction does not match germline at one end; this may be a read error. This chain uses TRBV6-5 with TRBJ1-1; maybe TRBD1 (6 bases). The CDR3 contains 14 residues. CDR1 and CDR2 (germline): MNHEY, SVGAGI. The CDR3 spells CASSYSTGRGETFF. The DNA of the CDR3 is TGCGCCAGCAGTTACTCGACCGGGAGGGGGGAAACTTTCTTT.